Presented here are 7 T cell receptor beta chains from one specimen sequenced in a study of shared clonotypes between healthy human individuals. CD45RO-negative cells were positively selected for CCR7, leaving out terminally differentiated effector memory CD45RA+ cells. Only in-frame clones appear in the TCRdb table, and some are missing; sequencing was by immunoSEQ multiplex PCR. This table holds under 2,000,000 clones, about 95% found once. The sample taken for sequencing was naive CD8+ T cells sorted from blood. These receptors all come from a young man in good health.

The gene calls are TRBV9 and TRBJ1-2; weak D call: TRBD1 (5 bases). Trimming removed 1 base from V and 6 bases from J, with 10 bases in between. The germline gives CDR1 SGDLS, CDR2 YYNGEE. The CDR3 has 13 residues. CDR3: CASSVYGTDGYTF. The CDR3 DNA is TGTGCCAGCAGCGTATACGGGACCGATGGCTACACCTTC.

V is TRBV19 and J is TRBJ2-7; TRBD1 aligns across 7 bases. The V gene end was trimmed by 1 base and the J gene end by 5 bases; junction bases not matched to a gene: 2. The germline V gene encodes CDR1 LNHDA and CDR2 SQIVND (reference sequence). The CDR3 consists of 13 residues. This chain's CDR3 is CASSIGQGDEQYF. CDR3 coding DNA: TGTGCCAGTAGTATAGGACAGGGAGACGAGCAGTACTTC.

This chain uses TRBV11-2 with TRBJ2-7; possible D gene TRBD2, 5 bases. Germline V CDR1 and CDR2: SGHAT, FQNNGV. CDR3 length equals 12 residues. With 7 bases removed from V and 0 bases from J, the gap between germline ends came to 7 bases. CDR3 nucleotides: TGTGCCAGCAATAGCGACTCCTACGAGCAGTACTTC. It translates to CASNSDSYEQYF.

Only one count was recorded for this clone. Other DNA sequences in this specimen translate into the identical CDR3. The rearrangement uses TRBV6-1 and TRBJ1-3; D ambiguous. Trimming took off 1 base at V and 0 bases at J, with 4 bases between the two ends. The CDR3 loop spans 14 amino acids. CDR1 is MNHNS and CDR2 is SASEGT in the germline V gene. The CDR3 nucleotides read TGTGCCAGCAGTGAAGTGGGCTCTGGAAACACCATATATTTT. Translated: CASSEVGSGNTIYF.

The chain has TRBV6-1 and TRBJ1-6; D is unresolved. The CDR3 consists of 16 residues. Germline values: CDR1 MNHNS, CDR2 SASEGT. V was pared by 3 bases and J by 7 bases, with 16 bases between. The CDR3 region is CASSDLTWQKNSPLHF. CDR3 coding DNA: TGTGCCAGCAGTGATTTAACGTGGCAGAAGAATTCACCCCTCCACTTT.

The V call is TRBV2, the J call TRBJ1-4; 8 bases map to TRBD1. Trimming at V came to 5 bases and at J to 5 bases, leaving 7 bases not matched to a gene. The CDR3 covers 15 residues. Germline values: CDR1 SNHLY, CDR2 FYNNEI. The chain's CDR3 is CASSPGTGGNEKLFF. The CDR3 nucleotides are TGTGCCAGCAGTCCCGGGACAGGAGGGAATGAAAAACTGTTTTTT.

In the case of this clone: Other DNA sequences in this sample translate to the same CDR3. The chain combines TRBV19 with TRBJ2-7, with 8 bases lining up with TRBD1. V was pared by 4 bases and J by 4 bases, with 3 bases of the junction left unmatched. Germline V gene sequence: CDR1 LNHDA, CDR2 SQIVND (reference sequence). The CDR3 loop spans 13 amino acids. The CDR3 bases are TGTGCCAGTAGTACCGGACAGGGATACGAGCAGTACTTC. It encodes CASSTGQGYEQYF.